Following are 13 T cell receptor beta chains from one sample sequenced in a study of blood T cell repertoires in COVID-19. Generated by immunoSEQ multiplex PCR, the TCRdb table keeps only in-frame clones and is missing some. The data hold some 180,000 clones, with over 70% observed a single time. The sequenced sample was peripheral blood. Source of these receptors: a man in his 60s with acute or convalescent COVID-19.

This clone has a single count. V is TRBV13 and J is TRBJ1-6; weak D call: TRBD1 (6 bases). V shed 5 bases and J shed 9 bases, with 8 bases lying between them. Germline V lookup: CDR1 PRHDT, CDR2 FYEKMQ (reference sequence). This CDR3 region has 12 residues. This CDR3 is CASSRTVSPLHF. The CDR3 coding sequence is TGTGCCAGCAGCCGGACAGTTTCACCCCTCCACTTT.

CDR3 sequence reads: CASSPPSRGSTEAFF. For the CDR3, the DNA is TGTGCCAGCTCACCACCGTCCAGGGGAAGCACTGAAGCTTTCTTT. The genes are TRBV18 and TRBJ1-1; D perhaps matches TRBD1 (6 bases). This CDR3 has 15 amino acids. Germline assignment: CDR1 KGHSH and CDR2 LQKENI. V shed 0 bases and J shed 4 bases, with 12 bases lying between them. The full variable domain, in which reference TRBV18 and TRBJ1-1 provide the parts outside the CDR3, is NAGVMQNPRHLVRRRGQEARLRCSPMKGHSHVYWYRQLPEEGLKFMVYLQKENIIDESGMPKERFSAEFPKEGPSILRIQQVVRGDSAAYFCASSPPSRGSTEAFFGQGTRLTVV.

This chain uses TRBV3-1 (or the pseudogene TRBV3-2) with TRBJ1-6; tentatively, D is TRBD1 (5 bases). The CDR3 runs 20 residues. The germline V gene encodes CDR1 LGHDT and CDR2 YNNKEL (reference sequence). The ends were cut back, 0 bases at V and 5 bases at J, with 23 bases in the middle. The CDR3 sequence is CASSQDPLGFGGSHNSPLHF. CDR3 bases: TGTGCCAGCAGCCAAGACCCCCTCGGTTTCGGGGGATCACATAATTCACCCCTCCACTTT.

The rearrangement links TRBV4-2 to TRBJ1-1; no definite D call. V lost 3 bases and J lost 5, with 10 bases in between. The CDR3 loop spans 13 amino acids. The germline V gene has CDR1 LGHNA and CDR2 YNFKEQ. The CDR3 DNA follows: TGTGCCAGCAGCCAGCCCGGCGGGACTGAAGCTTTCTTT. It is translated as CASSQPGGTEAFF.

This clone was picked up a small number of times. The chain couples TRBV6-5 to TRBJ1-2; D perhaps matches TRBD1 (5 bases). The CDR3 has 13 amino acids. Per germline, CDR1 MNHEY and CDR2 SVGAGI. The ends were cut back, 0 bases at V and 8 bases at J, with 10 bases in the middle. The CDR3, as DNA: TGTGCCAGCAGTTACTCCGGAGGGGCCGGCTACACCTTC. Its translation: CASSYSGGAGYTF.

The chain is built from TRBV29-1 and TRBJ1-5; D is possibly TRBD1 (6 bases). The germline CDR1 and CDR2 sequences are SQVTM and ANQGSEA. The CDR3 covers 13 residues. The V and J ends lost 5 bases and 3 bases respectively, with 11 bases between them. CDR3 loop: CSVSQGLNQPQHF. DNA for the CDR3: TGCAGCGTTTCACAGGGTCTCAATCAGCCCCAGCATTTT.

The chain recombines TRBV6-5 with TRBJ2-1, with 13 bases that match TRBD2. V lost 1 base to trimming and J lost 8 bases; unmatched junction nucleotides: 5. The CDR3 covers 16 residues. Germline CDR1 MNHEY, CDR2 SVGAGI. The CDR3 DNA is TGTGCCAGCAGTTACTTGGGGACTAGCGGGGTGTATGAGCAGTTCTTC. Its protein product is CASSYLGTSGVYEQFF.

J is TRBJ2-7 and V is TRBV5-1, with 15 bases that match TRBD2. The CDR3 is made up of 14 amino acids. V lost 7 bases and J lost 6; bases outside the gene matches: 5. Germline lookup yields CDR1 SGHRS and CDR2 YFSETQ. Here the CDR3 reads CASAPGLAGGEQYF. The CDR3 nucleotides are TGCGCCAGCGCTCCGGGACTAGCGGGAGGCGAGCAGTACTTC.

This chain links TRBV7-9 with TRBJ1-2, with D tentatively TRBD1 (5 bases). The CDR3 is 16 amino acids. The germline gives CDR1 SEHNR, CDR2 FQNEAQ (reference sequence). Trimming pared 5 bases from V and 2 bases from J, leaving 18 bases between. Here the CDR3 reads CASSPGSQIANYGYTF. CDR3 DNA sequence: TGTGCCAGCAGCCCAGGGTCCCAAATAGCCAACTATGGCTACACCTTC.

The gene calls are TRBV14 and TRBJ2-2; D perhaps matches TRBD2 (5 bases). The CDR3 consists of 14 residues. Trimming took off 4 bases at V and 3 bases at J, with 9 bases between the two ends. Germline lookup yields CDR1 SGHDN and CDR2 FVKESK. The CDR3 DNA reads TGTGCCAGCAGCCGGCTAGCTCACACCGGGGAGCTGTTTTTT. It codes for CASSRLAHTGELFF.

V and J are TRBV19 and TRBJ2-7; TRBD2 matches at 10 bases. The CDR3 contains 15 residues. The germline gives CDR1 LNHDA, CDR2 SQIVND (reference sequence). Trimming at V came to 4 bases and at J to 2 bases, leaving 5 bases not matched to a gene. CDR3 loop: CASSNGLADAYEQYF. Written as DNA, the CDR3 is TGTGCCAGTAGTAACGGACTAGCGGATGCCTACGAGCAGTACTTC.

V usage is TRBV4-3 and J usage is TRBJ1-6; 7 nucleotides align to TRBD1. Unmatched junction bases numbered 9, after V lost 4 bases and J lost 6 bases. CDR1 LGHNA and CDR2 YSLEER come from the germline V gene. The CDR3 runs 16 residues. CDR3 sequence: CASSPHPDRLNSPLHF. Written as DNA, the CDR3 is TGCGCCAGCAGCCCCCATCCGGACAGGCTTAATTCACCCCTCCACTTT.

This chain connects TRBV7-9 to TRBJ2-1; 13 bases are shared with TRBD2. Trimming at V came to 1 base and at J to 9 bases, leaving 0 bases not matched to a gene. The CDR3 loop spans 14 amino acids. The V gene's germline CDR1 is SEHNR and CDR2 FQNEAQ (reference sequence). The CDR3 here is CASSLGTSGSEQFF. The CDR3 nucleotides are TGTGCCAGCAGCTTAGGGACTAGCGGGAGTGAGCAGTTCTTC.